This is a list of T cell receptor beta chains from one sample in a study of blood T cells in healthy people across ages. TCRdb reprocessed the 5' RACE reads with MiXCR, giving one entry per CDR3 protein. This table holds about 1.4 million distinct CDR3 sequences, approximately 59% found once. What was sequenced was blood. Receptors were obtained from a man aged 18 to 29 in good health. The CDR3 runs from the conserved cysteine through the conserved F or W. D genes are given only for firm matches. Some rows mark clone size as missing; the rest say once, few, many or name a class of expanded clone.

v_gene,j_gene,len,abundance,d_gene,CDR3nt,CDR3aa
TRBV9,TRBJ2-2,14,NA,NA,TGTGCCAGCAGGGGATTGGGGGAGACCGGGGAGCTGTTTTTT,CASRGLGETGELFF
TRBV27,TRBJ2-4,14,NA,NA,TGTGCCAGCAGTTTGGGGACGGGGGCCCGAACCCAGTACTTC,CASSLGTGARTQYF
TRBV20-1,TRBJ1-6,18,NA,NA,TGCAGTGCTAGAGATCGAAGGACCTACGAGCAGTACAATTCACCCCTCCACTTT,CSARDRRTYEQYNSPLHF
TRBV5-1,TRBJ2-3,16,NA,TRBD1,TGCGCCAGCAGCTTGGGGGACAGGGTGTCCACAGATACGCAGTATTTT,CASSLGDRVSTDTQYF
TRBV5-5,TRBJ2-1,17,NA,TRBD2,TGTGCCAGCAGCCAAGATCCCAGCGGGGGGTCCTACAATGAGCAGTTCTTC,CASSQDPSGGSYNEQFF
TRBV6-5,TRBJ2-5,15,NA,TRBD1,TGCGCCAGCATCCCGACAGGGACCCCCAAAGAGACCCAGTACTTC,CASIPTGTPKETQYF
TRBV4-1,TRBJ2-4,14,few,TRBD1,TGCGCCAGCAGCCTACGACAGGGGGCTTGGGAGCAGTACTTC,CASSLRQGAWEQYF
TRBV7-9,TRBJ2-1,13,NA,NA,TGTGCCAGCAGCCCAGGGTGGGGGCATGAGCAGTTCTTC,CASSPGWGHEQFF
TRBV25-1,TRBJ1-2,17,few,NA,TGTGCCAGCAGTGGCCCCATGCAGGGCCGAGCTAACTATGGCTACACCTTC,CASSGPMQGRANYGYTF
TRBV12-3/TRBV12-4,TRBJ2-7,12,NA,TRBD2,TGTGCCAGCAAAATAGCGGGAGACGAGCAGTACTTC,CASKIAGDEQYF
TRBV27,TRBJ2-2,14,NA,NA,TGTGCCAGCGCCAAAGGTGCCCTGTCCGGGGAGCTGTTTTTT,CASAKGALSGELFF